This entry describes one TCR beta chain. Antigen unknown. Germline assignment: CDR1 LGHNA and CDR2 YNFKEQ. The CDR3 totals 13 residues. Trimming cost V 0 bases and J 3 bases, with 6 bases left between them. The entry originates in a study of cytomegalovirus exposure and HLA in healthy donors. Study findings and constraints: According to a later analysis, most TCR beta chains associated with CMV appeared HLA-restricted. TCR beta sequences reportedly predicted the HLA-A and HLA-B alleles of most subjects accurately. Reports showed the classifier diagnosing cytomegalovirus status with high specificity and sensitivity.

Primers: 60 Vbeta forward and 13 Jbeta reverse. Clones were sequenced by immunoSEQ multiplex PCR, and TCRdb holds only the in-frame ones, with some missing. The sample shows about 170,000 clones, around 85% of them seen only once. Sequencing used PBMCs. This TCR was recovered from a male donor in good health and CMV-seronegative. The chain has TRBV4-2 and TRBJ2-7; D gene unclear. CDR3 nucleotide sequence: TGTGCCAGCAGCCAAGAGGCCCACTACGAGCAGTACTTC. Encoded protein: CASSQEAHYEQYF.